Following are 14 T cell receptor beta chains from one sample sequenced in a study of follicular helper T cells after annual influenza vaccination (dated by TCRdb to about 2017). Per the publication, the time point label means: 2015-2016 season, 7 days after influenza vaccination. Library creation used the immunoSEQ multiplex PCR assay. TCRdb carries this immuneACCESS record with in-frame sequences only. Its versions omit some clonotypes, under half of them owing to an unresolved V gene in the studies checked, with the rest unexplained. The table for this sample lists 2,000 to 2,500 clones; roughly 84% of them were counted only once. The ten most abundant clones make up roughly 3.2% of the sample. This specimen was CXCR5+ CD38- circulating T follicular helper cells from blood, taken 7 days after influenza vaccination. The cell subset or site label of this sample denotes: circulating Tfh, non-naive CD4+CXCR5+PD-1+ (ICOS+CD38+ or ICOS-CD38-). These receptors were collected from an adult who received the influenza vaccine.

V gene TRBV2 combines with J gene TRBJ1-4; TRBD1 might be the D (6 bases). This CDR3 comprises 14 residues. V was trimmed by 4 bases and J by 7 bases, leaving 13 bases between them. CDR1 and CDR2 (germline): SNHLY, FYNNEI. The CDR3 sequence is CASSVRGAGEKLFF. The CDR3 nucleotides are TGTGCCAGCAGTGTACGGGGGGCAGGTGAAAAACTGTTTTTT.

The chain employs TRBV5-6 and TRBJ1-2; the D gene is possibly TRBD1 (5 bases). In germline, CDR1 is SGHDT, CDR2 YYEEEE. The CDR3 has 11 residues. Deletions cut 5 bases from V and 8 bases from J, with 10 bases between. CDR3 DNA sequence: TGTGCCAGCAGTTGGAGGGGCGGCTACACCTTC. Protein: CASSWRGGYTF.

V usage is TRBV19 and J usage is TRBJ2-2, with 7 bases matching TRBD1. The CDR3 spans 15 residues. In germline, CDR1 is LNHDA, CDR2 SQIVND (reference sequence). V lost 7 bases to trimming and J lost 2 bases; unmatched junction nucleotides: 7. CDR3 DNA sequence: TGTGCCAGTACCCCTAGGGACAGAAACACCGGGGAGCTGTTTTTT. Residues: CASTPRDRNTGELFF.

The chain is built from TRBV5-5 and TRBJ1-2; tentative D call: TRBD1 (6 bases). Germline loops: CDR1 SGHKS, CDR2 YYEKEE (reference sequence). The V gene lost 2 bases and the J gene lost 8 bases, with 10 bases spanning the gap. The CDR3 is 12 amino acids. The CDR3 region has the DNA TGTGCCAGCAGCTTTTCGGGGGGCGGCTACACCTTC. Protein: CASSFSGGGYTF.

In this sample, this clone turned up a few times. This chain links TRBV15 with TRBJ2-7; D is tentatively TRBD1 or TRBD2 (5 bases each). The CDR3 extends over 15 amino acids. V was shortened by 0 bases and J by 7 bases, with 16 bases between the two germline ends. Germline CDR1 is LNHNV and CDR2 is YYDKDF (reference sequence). CDR3 nucleotides: TGTGCCACCAGCAGAGACGTGGCCGGGACCGCGGAGCAGTACTTC. Residues: CATSRDVAGTAEQYF.

V is TRBV5-1 and J is TRBJ1-4, with 7 bases aligning to TRBD1. This CDR3 comprises 14 residues. Per the germline V gene, CDR1 is SGHRS and CDR2 is YFSETQ. The junction had 2 bases not matched to a gene; V was cut back by 4 bases and J by 2 bases. The CDR3 spells CASSTGQTNEKLFF. The CDR3 region has the DNA TGCGCCAGCAGCACGGGACAGACTAATGAAAAACTGTTTTTT.

This sequence joins TRBV5-1 and TRBJ2-2, with D possibly TRBD1 on 6 matching bases. CDR1 SGHRS and CDR2 YFSETQ come from the germline V gene. This CDR3 comprises 16 residues. Between the trimmed V and J ends, which lost 1 base and 6 bases, there was a span of 16 bases. The CDR3 sequence is CASSLRPTGNAGELFF. The CDR3 region has the DNA TGCGCCAGCAGCTTGAGGCCCACAGGGAATGCCGGGGAGCTGTTTTTT.

This chain uses TRBV2 with TRBJ2-1; the match to TRBD2 covers 11 bases. The CDR3 has 16 amino acids. J lost 2 bases, V lost 4 bases, and 4 bases had no gene match. The germline V gene has CDR1 SNHLY and CDR2 FYNNEI. In DNA form, the CDR3 reads TGTGCCAGCAGTGGGACTAGCGGGTCTACCTACAATGAGCAGTTCTTC. The encoded protein is CASSGTSGSTYNEQFF.

The genes are TRBV27 and TRBJ2-7; 9 bases line up with TRBD2. V shed 3 bases and J 7 bases; nucleotides not matched to a gene: 10. The CDR3 loop spans 15 amino acids. Germline-derived CDR1 and CDR2 are MNHEY and SMNVEV (reference sequence). The CDR3 protein is CASSFELAGVSEQYV. The CDR3 nucleotides read TGTGCCAGCAGTTTTGAGTTAGCGGGAGTATCTGAGCAGTACGTC.

This sequence joins TRBV11-2 and TRBJ2-5; D might be TRBD2 (5 bases). The CDR3 is made up of 15 amino acids. CDR1 and CDR2 from the germline V gene are SGHAT and FQNNGV. Trimming removed 5 bases at V and 2 bases at J, with 15 bases between. DNA of the CDR3: TGTGCCAGCAGCCGTAGGACTGGAGGACAAGAGACCCAGTACTTC. The encoded protein is CASSRRTGGQETQYF.

This clone has only one observation. V is TRBV6-1 and J is TRBJ2-5; TRBD2 matches at 13 bases. Germline V gives CDR1 MNHNS, CDR2 SASEGT. The CDR3 covers 16 residues. Germline trimming cut 3 bases from V and 2 bases from J; bases unmatched to any gene: 3. CDR3 coding DNA: TGTGCCAGCAGTGATGGGACTAGCGGGAATCAAGAGACCCAGTACTTC. It encodes CASSDGTSGNQETQYF.

The V and J genes are TRBV19 and TRBJ2-6; D not resolved. There are 15 residues in the CDR3. Germline V gene lookup returns CDR1 LNHDA and CDR2 SQIVND (reference sequence). Trimming took off 7 bases at V and 0 bases at J, with 10 bases between the two ends. CDR3 in amino acids: CASTAGSSGANVLTF. CDR3 nucleotides: TGTGCCAGTACCGCCGGAAGCTCTGGGGCCAACGTCCTGACTTTC. Full variable domain (outside the CDR3, taken from reference TRBV19 and TRBJ2-6): DGGITQSPKYLFRKEGQNVTLSCEQNLNHDAMYWYRQDPGQGLRLIYYSQIVNDFQKGDIAEGYSVSREKKESFPLTVTSAQKNPTAFYLCASTAGSSGANVLTFGAGSRLTVL.

The genes are TRBV19 and TRBJ2-1; D may correspond to TRBD1 or TRBD2 (5 bases each). In germline, CDR1 is LNHDA, CDR2 SQIVND (reference sequence). The CDR3 is made up of 17 amino acids. Trimming pared 5 bases from V and 0 bases from J, leaving 17 bases between. For the CDR3, the DNA is TGTGCCAGTAGTGGGACGGGGATTGTTAGCTCCTACAATGAGCAGTTCTTC. This encodes CASSGTGIVSSYNEQFF. Combining the CDR3 with reference TRBV19 and TRBJ2-1 gives the whole variable domain DGGITQSPKYLFRKEGQNVTLSCEQNLNHDAMYWYRQDPGQGLRLIYYSQIVNDFQKGDIAEGYSVSREKKESFPLTVTSAQKNPTAFYLCASSGTGIVSSYNEQFFGPGTRLTVL.

The chain recombines TRBV5-1 with TRBJ1-1; 8 bases are a match to TRBD1. The CDR3 has 15 residues. The trim removed 4 bases at V and 7 bases at J, leaving 12 bases unmatched. Germline assignment: CDR1 SGHRS and CDR2 YFSETQ. In DNA, the CDR3 is TGCGCCAGCAGCCCATGGGACAGGCGTAGGGGTGAAGCTTTCTTT. Its translation: CASSPWDRRRGEAFF. Full variable domain (missing parts from reference TRBV5-1 and TRBJ1-1): KAGVTQTPRYLIKTRGQQVTLSCSPISGHRSVSWYQQTPGQGLQFLFEYFSETQRNKGNFPGRFSGRQFSNSRSEMNVSTLELGDSALYLCASSPWDRRRGEAFFGQGTRLTVV.